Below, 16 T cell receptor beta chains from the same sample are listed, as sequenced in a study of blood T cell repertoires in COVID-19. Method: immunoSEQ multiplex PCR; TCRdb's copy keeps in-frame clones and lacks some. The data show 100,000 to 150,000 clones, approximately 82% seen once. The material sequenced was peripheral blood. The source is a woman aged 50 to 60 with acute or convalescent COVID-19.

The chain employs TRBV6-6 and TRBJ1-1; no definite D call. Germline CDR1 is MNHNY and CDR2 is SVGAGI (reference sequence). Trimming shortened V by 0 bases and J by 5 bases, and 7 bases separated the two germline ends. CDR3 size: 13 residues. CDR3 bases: TGTGCCAGCAGTTACTCCGCGGAAACTGAAGCTTTCTTT. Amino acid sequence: CASSYSAETEAFF.

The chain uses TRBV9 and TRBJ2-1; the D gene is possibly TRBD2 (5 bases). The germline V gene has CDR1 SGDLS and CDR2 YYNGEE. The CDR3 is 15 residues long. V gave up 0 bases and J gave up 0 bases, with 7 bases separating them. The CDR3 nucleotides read TGTGCCAGCAGCGTAGGGGGAGACTCCTACAATGAGCAGTTCTTC. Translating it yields CASSVGGDSYNEQFF.

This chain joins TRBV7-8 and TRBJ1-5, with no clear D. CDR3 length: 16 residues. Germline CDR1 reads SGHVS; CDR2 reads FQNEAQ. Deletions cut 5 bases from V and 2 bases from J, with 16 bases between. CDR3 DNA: TGTGCCAGCAGCCGAGATTTCGGTTTGGGCAATCAGCCCCAGCATTTT. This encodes CASSRDFGLGNQPQHF.

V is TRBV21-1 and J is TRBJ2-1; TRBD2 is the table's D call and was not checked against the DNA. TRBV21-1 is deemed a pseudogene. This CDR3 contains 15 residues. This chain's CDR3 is CASSFLAGDNNEQFF. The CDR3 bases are TGTGCCAGCAGCTTTCTAGCGGGGGACAACAATGAGCAGTTCTTC.

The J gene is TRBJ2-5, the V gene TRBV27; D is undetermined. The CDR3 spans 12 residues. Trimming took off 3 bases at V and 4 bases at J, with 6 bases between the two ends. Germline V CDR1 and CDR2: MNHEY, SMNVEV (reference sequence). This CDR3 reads CASSFSGETQYF. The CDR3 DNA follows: TGTGCCAGCAGTTTTTCGGGAGAGACCCAGTACTTC.

CDR3 amino acids: CASSSSGNSYEQYF. CDR3 bases: TGCGCCAGCAGCTCAAGCGGGAACTCCTACGAGCAGTACTTC. The chain links TRBV10-1 to TRBJ2-7; 7 nucleotides agree with TRBD2. The CDR3 is made up of 14 amino acids. Per germline, CDR1 WNHNN and CDR2 SYGVQD (reference sequence). V lost 6 bases to trimming and J lost 0 bases; unmatched junction nucleotides: 5.

Here the CDR3 reads CASSSHPNSPLHF. DNA for the CDR3: TGTGCCAGCAGCTCACACCCGAATTCACCCCTCCACTTT. The chain recombines TRBV7-3 with TRBJ1-6; D remains ambiguous. V shed 4 bases and J shed 7 bases, with 8 bases lying between them. The CDR3 is 13 residues long. Germline assignment: CDR1 SGHTA and CDR2 FQGTGA.

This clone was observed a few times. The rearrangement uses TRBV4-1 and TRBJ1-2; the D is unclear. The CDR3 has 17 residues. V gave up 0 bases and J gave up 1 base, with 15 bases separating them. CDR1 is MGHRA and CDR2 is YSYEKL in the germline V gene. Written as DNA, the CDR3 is TGCGCCAGCAGCCAAGACCACCTGACAAGCTATAACTATGGCTACACCTTC. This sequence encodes CASSQDHLTSYNYGYTF.

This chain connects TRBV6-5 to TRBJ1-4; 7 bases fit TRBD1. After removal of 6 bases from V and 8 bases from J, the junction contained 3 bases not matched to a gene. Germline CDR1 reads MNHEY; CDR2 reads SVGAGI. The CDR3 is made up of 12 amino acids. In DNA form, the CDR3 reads TGTGCCAGCAGGACAGGGCACGAAAAACTGTTTTTT. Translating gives CASRTGHEKLFF.

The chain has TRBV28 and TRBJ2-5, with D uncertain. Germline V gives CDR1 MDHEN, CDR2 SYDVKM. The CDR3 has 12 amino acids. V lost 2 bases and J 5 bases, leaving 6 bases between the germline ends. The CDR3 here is CASSLIRETQYF. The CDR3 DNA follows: TGTGCCAGCAGTTTAATCAGGGAGACCCAGTACTTC.

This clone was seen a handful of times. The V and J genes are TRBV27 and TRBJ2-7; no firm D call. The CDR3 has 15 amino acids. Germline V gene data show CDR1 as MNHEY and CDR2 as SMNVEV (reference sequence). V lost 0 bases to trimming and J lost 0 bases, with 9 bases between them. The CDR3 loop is CASSLSGRSSYEQYF. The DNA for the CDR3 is TGTGCCAGCAGTTTATCCGGAAGGAGCTCCTACGAGCAGTACTTC.

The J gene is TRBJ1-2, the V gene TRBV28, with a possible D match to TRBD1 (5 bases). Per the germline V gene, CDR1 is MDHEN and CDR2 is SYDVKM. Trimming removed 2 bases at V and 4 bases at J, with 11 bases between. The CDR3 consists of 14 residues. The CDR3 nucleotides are TGTGCCAGCAGTTTACGGGGGGTGGTCTATGGCTACACCTTC. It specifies CASSLRGVVYGYTF.

The CDR3 sequence: CASRREVREGYTF. In DNA, the CDR3 is TGTGCCAGCAGACGGGAGGTCAGGGAGGGCTACACCTTC. The rearrangement uses TRBV6-5 and TRBJ1-2, with D tentatively TRBD1 (5 bases). The CDR3 totals 13 residues. Trimming removed 6 bases at V and 8 bases at J, with 16 bases between. CDR1 and CDR2 (germline): MNHEY, SVGAGI.

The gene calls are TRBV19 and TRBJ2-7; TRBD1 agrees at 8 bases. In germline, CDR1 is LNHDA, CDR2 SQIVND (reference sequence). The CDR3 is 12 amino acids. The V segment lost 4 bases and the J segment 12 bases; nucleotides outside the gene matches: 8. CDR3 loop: CASSSDRGSTYF. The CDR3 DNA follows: TGTGCCAGTAGTAGTGACAGGGGCAGCACGTACTTC.

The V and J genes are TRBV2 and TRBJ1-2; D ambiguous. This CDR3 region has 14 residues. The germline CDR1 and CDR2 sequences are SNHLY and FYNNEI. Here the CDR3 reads CASLASEDHYGYTF. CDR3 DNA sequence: TGTGCGAGCCTGGCCTCGGAGGACCACTATGGCTACACCTTC.

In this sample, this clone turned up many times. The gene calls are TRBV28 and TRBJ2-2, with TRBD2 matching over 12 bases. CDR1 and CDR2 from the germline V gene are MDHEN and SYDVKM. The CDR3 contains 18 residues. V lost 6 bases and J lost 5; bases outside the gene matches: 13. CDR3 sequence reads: CASSPGLAGLAGTGELFF. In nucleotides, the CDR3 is TGTGCCAGCAGCCCGGGACTAGCGGGTCTAGCCGGGACCGGGGAGCTGTTTTTT.